This section outlines one T cell receptor (beta chain) sequence together with its context. The target of this receptor is not known. Base qualities are not provided; no much larger clone lies one nucleotide away. This sample stems from a study of OX40 agonist ivuxolimab in advanced cancers. Looking at the study overall: Ivuxolimab was an agonistic, fully human IgG2 monoclonal antibody directed against OX40 (CD134), a costimulatory receptor. Intravenous ivuxolimab was administered to patients every 2 weeks at six dose levels: 0.01, 0.1, 0.3, 1.5, 3 and 10 mg/kg. Among the approximately 50 dose-escalation patients, around 19 had hepatocellular carcinoma, approximately 15 melanoma, 9 renal cell carcinoma and 9 head and neck cancer. In the dose-escalation cohort, 82.7% of patients were male, and the mean age was roughly 60 years, with a range of 23 to 79. Patients were allowed to have had prior anti-PD-1, anti-PD-L1 or anti-CTLA-4 therapy, and 40% of the dose-escalation patients had previously received checkpoint inhibitors. Partial responses occurred in three dose-escalation patients, of whom one had hepatocellular carcinoma and two had cutaneous melanoma. The purpose of peripheral TCRbeta sequencing was to test whether ivuxolimab changed TCR sequence diversity and led to clonal T-cell expansion. The monotherapy dose-escalation portion (N ≈ 55 patients) of the phase I ivuxolimab trial is reported in the paper.

The trial excluded patients who had a history of autoimmune disease or were on systemic immunosuppression. Peripheral blood for TCR sequencing was collected from all dose cohorts at baseline, on cycle 4 day 1, and on cycle 7 day 1. The samples were taken from a phase I, first-in-human, multicenter, open-label dose-escalation trial of ivuxolimab. The trial enrolled adults with locally advanced or metastatic head and neck squamous cell, hepatocellular, melanoma or renal cell carcinoma. CD4+ and CD8+ T cells were sorted separately from peripheral blood before TCR sequencing. For CDR1 and CDR2, the germline V gene (reference sequence) lists SGHNT and YYREEE. The CDR3 measures 17 amino acids from cysteine to phenylalanine. Only CDR3 DNA remains: 51 bases, in frame from the first base. V is reduced by 2 bases and J by 0 bases, leaving a spacing of 16 bases between them. To sequence the TCRbeta CDR3 region, genomic DNA was isolated from the sorted cells. TCRbeta CDR3 regions were sequenced using the immunoSEQ Assay. TCRdb re-hosts the immuneACCESS table, in-frame sequences only. Its copies lack some clones; in the studies checked, an unresolved V gene accounts for under half of them, and the cause for the rest is not known. Within this sample are some 95,000 clones, with about 85% of them counted one time only. The ten largest make up 3.5% to 4% of the sample.

General findings and caveats noted by the study authors: At doses from 0.1 to 3.0 mg/kg, clonal expansion was seen in both CD4+ and CD8+ blood T cells between baseline and week 6. After ivuxolimab, CD8+ T cells had more expanded clones than CD4+ T cells on average. The antigen specificity of the peripheral T cells that underwent clonal expansion was not determined. In partial responders in the 0.1-3.0 mg/kg groups, normalized peripheral clonal expansion was found to be among the lowest, especially among CD8+ T cells. Low levels of normalized T-cell clonal expansion were also seen in some nonresponding patients.

Material: CD4+ or CD8+ T cells sorted from blood, obtained in a trial of the OX40 agonist ivuxolimab. This receptor was obtained from an adult with an advanced solid tumor such as melanoma, head and neck, liver or kidney cancer. The rearrangement joined TRBV5-4 to TRBJ2-3, with the D call perhaps TRBD1 or TRBD2, each one matching 5 bases. The CDR3 protein: CASSFEPGRRSTDTQYF. The DNA is TGTGCCAGCAGCTTTGAACCGGGACGGCGAAGCACAGATACGCAGTATTTT.